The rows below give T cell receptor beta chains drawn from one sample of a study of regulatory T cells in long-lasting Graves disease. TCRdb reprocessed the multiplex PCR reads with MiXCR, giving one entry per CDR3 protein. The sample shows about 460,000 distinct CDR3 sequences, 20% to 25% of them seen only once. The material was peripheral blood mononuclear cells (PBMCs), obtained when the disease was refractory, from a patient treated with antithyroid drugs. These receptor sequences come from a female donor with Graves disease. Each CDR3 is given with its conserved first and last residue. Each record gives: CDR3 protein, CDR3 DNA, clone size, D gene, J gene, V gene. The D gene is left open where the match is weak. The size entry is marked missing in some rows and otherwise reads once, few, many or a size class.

cdr3_aa: CASSSRTGPPPYGQYF
cdr3_nt: TGTGCCAGCAGCTCCCGGACAGGCCCTCCCCCCTACGGGCAGTACTTC
clone_size: few
d_call: TRBD1
j_call: TRBJ2-7
v_call: TRBV7-2

cdr3_aa: CASSFVWGGSTYEQYF
cdr3_nt: TGTGCCAGCAGTTTCGTTTGGGGGGGGTCGACCTACGAGCAGTACTTC
clone_size: many
d_call: TRBD2
j_call: TRBJ2-7
v_call: TRBV28

cdr3_aa: CASKKGVTGTGELFF
cdr3_nt: TGTGCCAGCAAAAAGGGGGTGACGGGGACCGGGGAGCTGTTTTTT
clone_size: few
d_call: -
j_call: TRBJ2-2
v_call: TRBV6-2/TRBV6-3

cdr3_aa: CASRLEWGRETQYF
cdr3_nt: TGTGCCAGCAGGCTCGAGTGGGGGAGAGAGACCCAGTACTTC
clone_size: many
d_call: -
j_call: TRBJ2-5
v_call: TRBV28

cdr3_aa: CASSISTGNQPQHF
cdr3_nt: TGTGCCAGTAGTATATCAACCGGCAATCAGCCCCAGCATTTT
clone_size: -
d_call: -
j_call: TRBJ1-5
v_call: TRBV19

cdr3_aa: CASSRSTGTSGWNEQFF
cdr3_nt: TGTGCCAGCAGCAGATCCACCGGGACTAGCGGGTGGAATGAGCAGTTCTTC
clone_size: -
d_call: TRBD2
j_call: TRBJ2-1
v_call: TRBV11-2

cdr3_aa: CASSLTAGRDSNQPQHF
cdr3_nt: TGTGCCAGCAGCTTAACTGCAGGGCGGGATAGCAATCAGCCCCAGCATTTT
clone_size: few
d_call: -
j_call: TRBJ1-5
v_call: TRBV7-3

cdr3_aa: CASSFTAGDTDTQYF
cdr3_nt: TGTGCCAGCAGTTTTACAGCGGGGGACACAGATACGCAGTATTTT
clone_size: few
d_call: TRBD2
j_call: TRBJ2-3
v_call: TRBV28

cdr3_aa: CASSLADRGGYTF
cdr3_nt: TGTGCCAGCAGCTTAGCAGACAGGGGTGGCTACACCTTC
clone_size: -
d_call: TRBD1
j_call: TRBJ1-2
v_call: TRBV7-2

cdr3_aa: CASSQRPREAFF
cdr3_nt: TGTGCCAGCAGCCAACGACCGAGAGAAGCTTTCTTT
clone_size: -
d_call: -
j_call: TRBJ1-1
v_call: TRBV14

cdr3_aa: CASSPRGSGDEQYF
cdr3_nt: TGTGCCAGCAGCCCCAGGGGGAGCGGGGACGAGCAGTACTTC
clone_size: many
d_call: -
j_call: TRBJ2-7
v_call: TRBV12-3/TRBV12-4

cdr3_aa: CSASGTGGFGGYGYTF
cdr3_nt: TGCAGTGCTTCCGGGACAGGGGGTTTCGGGGGCTATGGCTACACCTTC
clone_size: -
d_call: TRBD1
j_call: TRBJ1-2
v_call: TRBV20-1

cdr3_aa: CASSQGGPGGSEQYF
cdr3_nt: TGCGCCAGCAGCCAAGGGGGACCGGGGGGTAGCGAGCAGTACTTC
clone_size: -
d_call: TRBD2
j_call: TRBJ2-7
v_call: TRBV4-3

cdr3_aa: CASSLAGVGTQYF
cdr3_nt: TGTGCCAGCAGTTTAGCGGGAGTGGGGACCCAGTACTTC
clone_size: many
d_call: TRBD2
j_call: TRBJ2-5
v_call: TRBV28

cdr3_aa: CASRLAGAGGETQYF
cdr3_nt: TGTGCCAGCAGACTAGCGGGAGCGGGCGGGGAGACCCAGTACTTC
clone_size: many
d_call: TRBD2
j_call: TRBJ2-5
v_call: TRBV27

cdr3_aa: CASSAPAGVGGEETQYF
cdr3_nt: TGTGCCAGCAGTGCCCCAGCGGGAGTTGGGGGCGAGGAGACCCAGTACTTC
clone_size: many
d_call: TRBD2
j_call: TRBJ2-5
v_call: TRBV27

cdr3_aa: CASSLMRSSNEQFF
cdr3_nt: TGTGCCAGCAGCTTAATGAGATCGAGCAATGAGCAGTTCTTC
clone_size: many
d_call: -
j_call: TRBJ2-1
v_call: TRBV11-3

cdr3_aa: CSASGAGGAGSNEQYF
cdr3_nt: TGCAGTGCCTCTGGTGCGGGGGGCGCTGGTTCTAACGAGCAGTACTTC
clone_size: -
d_call: TRBD2
j_call: TRBJ2-7
v_call: TRBV20-1

cdr3_aa: CSARGPGGTVFSYEQYF
cdr3_nt: TGCAGTGCTAGAGGGCCGGGGGGGACAGTTTTTTCCTACGAGCAGTACTTC
clone_size: -
d_call: -
j_call: TRBJ2-7
v_call: TRBV20-1

cdr3_aa: CSAWDSSNYGYTF
cdr3_nt: TGCAGCGCGTGGGACAGCTCTAACTATGGCTACACCTTC
clone_size: many
d_call: TRBD1
j_call: TRBJ1-2
v_call: TRBV29-1

cdr3_aa: CASSGTGELFF
cdr3_nt: TGTGCCAGCAGTGGGACCGGGGAGCTGTTTTTT
clone_size: many
d_call: -
j_call: TRBJ2-2
v_call: TRBV5-1

cdr3_aa: CASSATGHNTEAFF
cdr3_nt: TGTGCCAGTAGTGCCACGGGACACAACACTGAAGCTTTCTTT
clone_size: few
d_call: -
j_call: TRBJ1-1
v_call: TRBV19

cdr3_aa: CASSTVPQETQYF
cdr3_nt: TGTGCCAGCAGTACGGTGCCTCAAGAGACCCAGTACTTC
clone_size: many
d_call: -
j_call: TRBJ2-5
v_call: TRBV2

cdr3_aa: CASGLVPGRFQSGQPQHF
cdr3_nt: TGTGCTAGTGGTTTGGTACCCGGGCGATTTCAATCGGGGCAGCCCCAGCATTTT
clone_size: many
d_call: -
j_call: TRBJ1-5
v_call: TRBV12-5

cdr3_aa: CASSIDSTDTQYF
cdr3_nt: TGTGCCAGCAGTATTGACAGCACAGATACGCAGTATTTT
clone_size: -
d_call: -
j_call: TRBJ2-3
v_call: TRBV12-3/TRBV12-4

cdr3_aa: CASSSGGFSYEQYF
cdr3_nt: TGTGCCAGCAGCTCAGGGGGGTTCTCCTACGAGCAGTACTTC
clone_size: many
d_call: -
j_call: TRBJ2-7
v_call: TRBV7-3

cdr3_aa: CASSRPGTGGPGYYGYTF
cdr3_nt: TGTGCCAGTAGTAGACCCGGGACAGGGGGCCCCGGCTATTATGGCTACACCTTC
clone_size: few
d_call: TRBD1
j_call: TRBJ1-2
v_call: TRBV19

cdr3_aa: CATSRSGGPNNEQFF
cdr3_nt: TGTGCCACCAGTCGTAGCGGGGGACCTAACAATGAGCAGTTCTTC
clone_size: few
d_call: TRBD2
j_call: TRBJ2-1
v_call: TRBV24-1

cdr3_aa: CASPRRVPQHF
cdr3_nt: TGTGCCAGCCCTAGAAGGGTGCCCCAGCATTTT
clone_size: -
d_call: -
j_call: TRBJ1-5
v_call: TRBV27

cdr3_aa: CASSVVGESTEAFF
cdr3_nt: TGTGCCAGCAGCGTAGTCGGAGAGAGCACTGAAGCTTTCTTT
clone_size: few
d_call: -
j_call: TRBJ1-1
v_call: TRBV9

cdr3_aa: CATADQDSYGYTF
cdr3_nt: TGTGCAACTGCTGACCAAGACAGCTATGGCTACACCTTC
clone_size: few
d_call: -
j_call: TRBJ1-2
v_call: TRBV19

cdr3_aa: CASSSGMNTEAFF
cdr3_nt: TGTGCCAGCAGTTCAGGGATGAACACTGAAGCTTTCTTT
clone_size: many
d_call: -
j_call: TRBJ1-1
v_call: TRBV7-2

cdr3_aa: CASSFGTVIEQYF
cdr3_nt: TGTGCCAGCAGTTTCGGGACGGTGATCGAGCAGTACTTC
clone_size: -
d_call: -
j_call: TRBJ2-7
v_call: TRBV6-5

cdr3_aa: CSARVERGGTYEQYF
cdr3_nt: TGCAGTGCTAGAGTCGAGCGGGGGGGAACCTACGAGCAGTACTTC
clone_size: few
d_call: TRBD2
j_call: TRBJ2-7
v_call: TRBV20-1

cdr3_aa: CASSERAQGSAKNIQYF
cdr3_nt: TGTGCCAGCAGTGAAAGGGCCCAGGGTTCGGCCAAAAACATTCAGTACTTC
clone_size: -
d_call: -
j_call: TRBJ2-4
v_call: TRBV2

cdr3_aa: CASTKDGGSNQPQHF
cdr3_nt: TGTGCCAGTACCAAAGACGGGGGAAGCAATCAGCCCCAGCATTTT
clone_size: many
d_call: -
j_call: TRBJ1-5
v_call: TRBV19

cdr3_aa: CASSRDVRYNEQFF
cdr3_nt: TGTGCCAGCAGCCGGGACGTAAGGTACAATGAGCAGTTCTTC
clone_size: -
d_call: -
j_call: TRBJ2-1
v_call: TRBV6-1

cdr3_aa: CASSLPSVAGPYGYTF
cdr3_nt: TGTGCCAGCAGCTTACCCTCCGTGGCAGGCCCCTATGGCTACACCTTC
clone_size: many
d_call: -
j_call: TRBJ1-2
v_call: TRBV7-2

cdr3_aa: CASSQDLVDADFRYF
cdr3_nt: TGTGCCAGCAGCCAAGACCTAGTAGACGCGGACTTTAGGTACTTC
clone_size: few
d_call: -
j_call: TRBJ2-7
v_call: TRBV3-1

cdr3_aa: CASSQRENTEAFF
cdr3_nt: TGTGCCAGTAGTCAGAGAGAGAACACTGAAGCTTTCTTT
clone_size: few
d_call: -
j_call: TRBJ1-1
v_call: TRBV19

cdr3_aa: CASSWRQGNINEKLFF
cdr3_nt: TGTGCCAGCAGTTGGCGACAGGGGAATATAAATGAAAAACTGTTTTTT
clone_size: many
d_call: TRBD1
j_call: TRBJ1-4
v_call: TRBV28

cdr3_aa: CSVGRGLNTEAFF
cdr3_nt: TGCAGCGTGGGCAGGGGCCTGAACACTGAAGCTTTCTTT
clone_size: -
d_call: -
j_call: TRBJ1-1
v_call: TRBV29-1

cdr3_aa: CASSQRAGSGTGELFF
cdr3_nt: TGTGCCAGCAGCCAAAGGGCGGGGTCGGGGACCGGGGAGCTGTTTTTT
clone_size: few
d_call: -
j_call: TRBJ2-2
v_call: TRBV7-2

cdr3_aa: CSARSTGDRDEKLFF
cdr3_nt: TGCAGTGCTAGGAGTACCGGGGACAGGGACGAAAAACTGTTTTTT
clone_size: many
d_call: TRBD1
j_call: TRBJ1-4
v_call: TRBV20-1

cdr3_aa: CASSSPGTSSYEQYF
cdr3_nt: TGTGCCAGCAGTTCCCCTGGAACTAGCTCCTACGAGCAGTACTTC
clone_size: -
d_call: -
j_call: TRBJ2-7
v_call: TRBV6-9

cdr3_aa: CAWTGWRNYGYTF
cdr3_nt: TGTGCCTGGACGGGTTGGAGGAACTATGGCTACACCTTC
clone_size: -
d_call: -
j_call: TRBJ1-2
v_call: TRBV30

cdr3_aa: CAWQGTNTEAFF
cdr3_nt: TGTGCCTGGCAGGGGACGAACACTGAAGCTTTCTTT
clone_size: few
d_call: -
j_call: TRBJ1-1
v_call: TRBV30

cdr3_aa: CASSPTGQGGGQPQHF
cdr3_nt: TGTGCCAGCAGCCCTACCGGACAGGGTGGGGGTCAGCCCCAGCATTTT
clone_size: many
d_call: TRBD1
j_call: TRBJ1-5
v_call: TRBV28

cdr3_aa: CASSLVMSSGASYEQYF
cdr3_nt: TGTGCCAGCAGCTTAGTAATGAGTAGCGGGGCCTCCTACGAGCAGTACTTC
clone_size: -
d_call: TRBD2
j_call: TRBJ2-7
v_call: TRBV7-2

cdr3_aa: CASSLVGQDRDYEQYF
cdr3_nt: TGTGCCAGCAGCTTAGTAGGCCAGGACAGAGACTACGAGCAGTACTTC
clone_size: few
d_call: -
j_call: TRBJ2-7
v_call: TRBV11-2

cdr3_aa: CASSLERSTEAFF
cdr3_nt: TGTGCCAGCAGCTTAGAGCGGTCGACTGAAGCTTTCTTT
clone_size: -
d_call: -
j_call: TRBJ1-1
v_call: TRBV7-9

cdr3_aa: CASSYQLDYEQYF
cdr3_nt: TGTGCCAGCAGCTACCAACTCGACTACGAGCAGTACTTC
clone_size: -
d_call: -
j_call: TRBJ2-7
v_call: TRBV5-4

cdr3_aa: CASSLIPETQYF
cdr3_nt: TGTGCCAGCAGCTTAATTCCAGAGACCCAGTACTTC
clone_size: -
d_call: -
j_call: TRBJ2-5
v_call: TRBV7-9

cdr3_aa: CASSEWGGLPPNQPQHF
cdr3_nt: TGTGCCAGCAGTGAATGGGGGGGCTTACCCCCCAATCAGCCCCAGCATTTT
clone_size: -
d_call: -
j_call: TRBJ1-5
v_call: TRBV6-1

cdr3_aa: CASTYAGGNEQFF
cdr3_nt: TGTGCCAGCACCTACGCTGGGGGTAATGAGCAGTTCTTC
clone_size: -
d_call: -
j_call: TRBJ2-1
v_call: TRBV6-1

cdr3_aa: CASSLRAGGKEETQYF
cdr3_nt: TGTGCCAGCAGTTTAAGGGCAGGGGGGAAGGAAGAGACCCAGTACTTC
clone_size: many
d_call: -
j_call: TRBJ2-5
v_call: TRBV7-2

cdr3_aa: CASSIQGNYGYTF
cdr3_nt: TGTGCCAGCTCAATACAGGGGAACTATGGCTACACCTTC
clone_size: -
d_call: TRBD1
j_call: TRBJ1-2
v_call: TRBV18

cdr3_aa: CASSYTETQYF
cdr3_nt: TGTGCCAGCAGTTACACTGAGACCCAGTACTTC
clone_size: many
d_call: -
j_call: TRBJ2-5
v_call: TRBV6-2/TRBV6-3

cdr3_aa: CASTTRDIIYEQYF
cdr3_nt: TGTGCCAGCACCACCCGGGACATCATCTACGAGCAGTACTTC
clone_size: -
d_call: -
j_call: TRBJ2-7
v_call: TRBV6-1